This T cell receptor beta chain appears in the sequencing data of a study of early T cells in non-severe SARS-CoV-2 infection. Looking at the study overall: Chains were not paired, and sequencing was done on bulk RNA from unsorted whole blood. Study-wide findings and caveats: In VDJdb matching, anti-spike CD8 responses were favored while private and CD4 specificities went missing.

This clonotype was observed at least ten times. The antigen is undetermined. Germline V lookup: CDR1 MNHEY, CDR2 SVGEGT. The CDR3 is 14 amino acids. V was clipped by 4 bases and J by 11 bases, with 19 bases between them. Separate cDNA molecules each had unique molecular identifiers attached to them. Each CDR3 protein gets one entry after TCRdb re-called the 5' RACE reads with MiXCR. The sample lists over 55,000 distinct CDR3 sequences, 10% to 15% occurring once. Sequencing input: whole blood. The J gene is TRBJ2-3, the V gene TRBV6-2 or TRBV6-3, with D perhaps TRBD1 (7 bases). The source of this sequence is an adult who was a healthcare worker with PCR-confirmed SARS-CoV-2 infection or an uninfected control (not recorded which). The CDR3 DNA sequence: TGTGCCAGCAGTTCAGGGGGGCCCTCGTTAGGGCAGTATTTT. It encodes CASSSGGPSLGQYF.